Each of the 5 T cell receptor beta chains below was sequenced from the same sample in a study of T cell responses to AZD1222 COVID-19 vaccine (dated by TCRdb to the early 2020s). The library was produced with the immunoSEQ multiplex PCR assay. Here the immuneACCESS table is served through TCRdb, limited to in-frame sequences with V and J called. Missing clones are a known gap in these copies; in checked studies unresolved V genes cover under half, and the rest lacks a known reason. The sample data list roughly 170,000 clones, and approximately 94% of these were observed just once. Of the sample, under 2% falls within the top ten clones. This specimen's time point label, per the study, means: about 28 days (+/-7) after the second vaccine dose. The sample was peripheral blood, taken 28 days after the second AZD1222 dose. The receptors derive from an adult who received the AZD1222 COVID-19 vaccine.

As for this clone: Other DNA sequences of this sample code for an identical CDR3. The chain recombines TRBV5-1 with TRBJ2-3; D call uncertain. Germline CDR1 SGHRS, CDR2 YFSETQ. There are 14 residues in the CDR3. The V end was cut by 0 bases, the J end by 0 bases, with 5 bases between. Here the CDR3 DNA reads TGCGCCAGCAGCTTGGGTTCTAGCACAGATACGCAGTATTTT. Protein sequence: CASSLGSSTDTQYF.

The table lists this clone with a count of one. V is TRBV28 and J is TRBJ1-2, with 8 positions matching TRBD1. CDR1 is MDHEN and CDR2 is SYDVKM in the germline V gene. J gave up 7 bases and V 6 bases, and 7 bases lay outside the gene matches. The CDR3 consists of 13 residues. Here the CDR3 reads CASSYRGGGGYTF. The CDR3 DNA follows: TGTGCCAGCAGCTACAGGGGGGGCGGTGGCTACACCTTC.

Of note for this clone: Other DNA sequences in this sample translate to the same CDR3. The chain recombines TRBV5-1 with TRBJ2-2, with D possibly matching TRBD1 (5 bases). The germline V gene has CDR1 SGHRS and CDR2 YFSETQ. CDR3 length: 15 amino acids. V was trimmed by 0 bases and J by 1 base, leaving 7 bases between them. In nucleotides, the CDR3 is TGCGCCAGCAGCTTGGCAGGGCAGAACACCGGGGAGCTGTTTTTT. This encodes CASSLAGQNTGELFF.

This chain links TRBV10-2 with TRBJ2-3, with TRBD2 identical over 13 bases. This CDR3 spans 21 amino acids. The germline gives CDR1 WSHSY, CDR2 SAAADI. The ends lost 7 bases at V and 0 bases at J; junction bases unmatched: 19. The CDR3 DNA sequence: TGCGCCAGCATTACGGACAGGGGGCGGACTAGCGGGAGCGGAAGCACAGATACGCAGTATTTT. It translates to CASITDRGRTSGSGSTDTQYF.

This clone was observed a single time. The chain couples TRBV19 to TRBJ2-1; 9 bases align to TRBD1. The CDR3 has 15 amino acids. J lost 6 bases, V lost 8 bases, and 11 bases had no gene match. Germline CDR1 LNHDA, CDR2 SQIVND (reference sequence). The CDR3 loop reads CASALGTGLVNEQFF. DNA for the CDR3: TGTGCCAGTGCTCTGGGGACAGGGTTGGTCAATGAGCAGTTCTTC.